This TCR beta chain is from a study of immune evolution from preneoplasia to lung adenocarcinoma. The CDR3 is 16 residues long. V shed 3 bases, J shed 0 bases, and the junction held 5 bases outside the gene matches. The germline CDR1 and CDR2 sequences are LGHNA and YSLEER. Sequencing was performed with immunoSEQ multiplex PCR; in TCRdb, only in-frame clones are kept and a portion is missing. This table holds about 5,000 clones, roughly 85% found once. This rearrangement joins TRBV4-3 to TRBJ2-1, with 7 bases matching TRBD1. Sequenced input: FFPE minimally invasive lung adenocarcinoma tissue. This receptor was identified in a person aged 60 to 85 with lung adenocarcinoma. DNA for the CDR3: TGCGCCAGCAGCCAGGTGACAGGGAGCTCCTACAATGAGCAGTTCTTC. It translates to CASSQVTGSSYNEQFF.